This T cell receptor (beta chain) was captured in a study of blood T cells in healthy people across ages. General study results and limits: CMV infection status of these donors was not known. TCR beta diversity, measured per million T cells, fell in a roughly linear way with age. Researchers report that TCR beta diversity correlated strongly with naive T cell percentage.

Trimming at V came to 4 bases and at J to 0 bases, leaving 7 bases not matched to a gene. CDR3 size: 19 residues. Germline V lookup: CDR1 SGHRS, CDR2 YFSETQ. It was with a sample-barcoded 5' primer and a J-beta primer mix that a second PCR of roughly 6 to 12 cycles was run. TCRdb reprocessed the 5' RACE reads with MiXCR, giving one entry per CDR3 protein. The table lists approximately 800,000 distinct CDR3 sequences, just over 55% of them singletons. Notes on this clonotype: The target antigen is unknown.

The origin of this receptor is a man aged 40-49 years in good health. The rearrangement uses TRBV5-1 and TRBJ2-1; 16 nucleotides match TRBD2. The sequenced sample consisted of blood. The CDR3 is CASSQPGTSGGASYNEQFF. CDR3 DNA: TGCGCCAGCAGCCAGCCCGGGACTAGCGGGGGGGCCTCCTACAATGAGCAGTTCTTC.